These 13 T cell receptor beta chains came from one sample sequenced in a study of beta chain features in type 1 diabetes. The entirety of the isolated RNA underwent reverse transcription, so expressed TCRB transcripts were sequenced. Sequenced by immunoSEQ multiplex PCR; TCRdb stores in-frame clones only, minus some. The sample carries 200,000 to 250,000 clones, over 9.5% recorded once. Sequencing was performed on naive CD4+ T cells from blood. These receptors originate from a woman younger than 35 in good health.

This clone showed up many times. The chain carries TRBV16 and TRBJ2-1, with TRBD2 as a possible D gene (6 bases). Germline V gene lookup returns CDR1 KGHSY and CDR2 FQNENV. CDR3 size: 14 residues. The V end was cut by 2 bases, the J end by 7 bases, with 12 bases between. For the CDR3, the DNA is TGTGCCAGCAGCCAAATGCGGGGCACTAATGAGCAGTTCTTC. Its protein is CASSQMRGTNEQFF.

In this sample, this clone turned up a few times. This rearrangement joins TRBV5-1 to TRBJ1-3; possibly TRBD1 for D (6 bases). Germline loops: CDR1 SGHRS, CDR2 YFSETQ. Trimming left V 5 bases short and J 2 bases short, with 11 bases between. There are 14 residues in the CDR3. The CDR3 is CASRGDMTGNTIYF. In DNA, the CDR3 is TGCGCCAGCAGAGGGGACATGACTGGAAACACCATATATTTT.

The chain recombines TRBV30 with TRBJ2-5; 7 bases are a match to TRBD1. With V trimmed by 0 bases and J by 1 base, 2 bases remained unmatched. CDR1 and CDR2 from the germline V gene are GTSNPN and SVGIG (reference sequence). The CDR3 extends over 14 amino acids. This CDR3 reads CAWSVRQGQETQYF. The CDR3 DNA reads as TGTGCCTGGAGTGTACGACAGGGCCAAGAGACCCAGTACTTC.

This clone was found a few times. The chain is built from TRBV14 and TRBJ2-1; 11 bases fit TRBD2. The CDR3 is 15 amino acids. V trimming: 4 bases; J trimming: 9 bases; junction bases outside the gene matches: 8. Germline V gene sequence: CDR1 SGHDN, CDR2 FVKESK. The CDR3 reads CASSPSLAGGGEQFF. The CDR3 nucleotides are TGTGCCAGCAGCCCTTCGCTAGCGGGAGGAGGTGAGCAGTTCTTC.

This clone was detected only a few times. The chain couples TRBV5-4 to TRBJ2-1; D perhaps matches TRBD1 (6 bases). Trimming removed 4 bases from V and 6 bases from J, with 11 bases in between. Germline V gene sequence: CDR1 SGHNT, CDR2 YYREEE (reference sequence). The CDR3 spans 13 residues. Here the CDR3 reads CASSPGQPNEQFF. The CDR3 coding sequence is TGTGCCAGCAGCCCGGGACAACCCAATGAGCAGTTCTTC. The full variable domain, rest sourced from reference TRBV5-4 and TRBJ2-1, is ETGVTQSPTHLIKTRGQQVTLRCSSQSGHNTVSWYQQALGQGPQFIFQYYREEENGRGNFPPRFSGLQFPNYSSELNVNALELDDSALYLCASSPGQPNEQFFGPGTRLTVL.

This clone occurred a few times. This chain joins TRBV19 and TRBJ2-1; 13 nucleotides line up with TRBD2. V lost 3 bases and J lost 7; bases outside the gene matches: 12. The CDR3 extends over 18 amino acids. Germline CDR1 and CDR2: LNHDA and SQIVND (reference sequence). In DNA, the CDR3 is TGTGCCAGTAGTATCCGCGGGACTAGCGGGACAGCGGTAAATGAGCAGTTCTTC. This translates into CASSIRGTSGTAVNEQFF.

CDR3 residues: CASSQGGRGEINIYNEQFF. The DNA for the CDR3 is TGCGCCAGCAGCCAAGGCGGGCGTGGGGAAATTAACATCTACAATGAGCAGTTCTTC. J is TRBJ2-1 and V is TRBV4-1; possibly TRBD2 for D (5 bases). Deletions cut 1 base from V and 3 bases from J, with 22 bases between. The CDR3 has 19 amino acids. Germline V gives CDR1 MGHRA, CDR2 YSYEKL.

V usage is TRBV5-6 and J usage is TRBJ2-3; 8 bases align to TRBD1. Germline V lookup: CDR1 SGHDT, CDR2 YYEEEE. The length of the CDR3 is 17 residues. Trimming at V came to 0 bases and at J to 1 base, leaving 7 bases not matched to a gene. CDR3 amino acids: CASSLGPRTGRTDTQYF. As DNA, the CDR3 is TGTGCCAGCAGCTTGGGCCCCAGGACAGGGCGCACAGATACGCAGTATTTT.

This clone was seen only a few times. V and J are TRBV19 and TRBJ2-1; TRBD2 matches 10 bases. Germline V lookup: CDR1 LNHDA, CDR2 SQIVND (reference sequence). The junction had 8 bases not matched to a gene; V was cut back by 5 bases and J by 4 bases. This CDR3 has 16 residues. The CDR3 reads CASSPIAGGGYNEQFF. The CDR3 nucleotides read TGTGCCAGTAGTCCGATAGCGGGAGGAGGATACAATGAGCAGTTCTTC.

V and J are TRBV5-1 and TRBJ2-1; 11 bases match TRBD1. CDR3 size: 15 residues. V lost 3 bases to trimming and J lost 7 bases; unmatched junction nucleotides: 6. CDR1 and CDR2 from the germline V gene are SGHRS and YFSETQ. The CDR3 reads CASSYRDRGLNEQFF. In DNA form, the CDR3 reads TGCGCCAGCAGCTATCGGGACAGGGGGTTGAATGAGCAGTTCTTC.

The CDR3 loop is CASRSGKAVLLETQYF. The CDR3 DNA reads TGCGCCAGCAGGTCGGGGAAGGCGGTGCTGCTGGAGACCCAGTACTTC. The rearrangement uses TRBV5-1 and TRBJ2-5, with TRBD2 as a possible D gene (5 bases). The germline V gene encodes CDR1 SGHRS and CDR2 YFSETQ. V lost 5 bases to trimming and J lost 5 bases, with 22 bases between them. This CDR3 has 16 residues.

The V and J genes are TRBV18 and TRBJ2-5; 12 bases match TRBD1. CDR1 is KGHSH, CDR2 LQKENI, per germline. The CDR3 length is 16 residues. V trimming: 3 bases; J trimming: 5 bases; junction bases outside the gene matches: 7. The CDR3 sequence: CASSPRSGTGGETQYF. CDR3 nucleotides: TGTGCCAGCTCACCTAGATCCGGGACAGGGGGCGAGACCCAGTACTTC.

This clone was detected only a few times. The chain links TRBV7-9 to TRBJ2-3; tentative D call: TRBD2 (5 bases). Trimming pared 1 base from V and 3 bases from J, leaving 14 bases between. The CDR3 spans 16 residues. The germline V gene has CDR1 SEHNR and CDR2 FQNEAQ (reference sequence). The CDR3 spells CASSLGQVGETDTQYF. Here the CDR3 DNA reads TGTGCCAGCAGCTTAGGGCAGGTGGGAGAGACAGATACGCAGTATTTT.